There are a few counts of the clone carrying this TCR beta chain. The sample is drawn from a study of cytomegalovirus exposure and HLA in healthy donors. At the level of the study: From donors who were HLA-typed, an early data release held about 85 million unique TCRs.

At the time of sampling, donors were nominally healthy, though unrecorded immune exposures were likely. Use of 60 Vbeta and 13 Jbeta primers characterized the PCR. Assay used: immunoSEQ multiplex PCR; TCRdb lists only in-frame clones, some missing. The table lists some 150,000 clones, about 82% of them singletons, with about 1.8% in the top ten. This CDR3 has 15 residues. Looked up from germline, CDR1 is MNHEY and CDR2 is SMNVEV (reference sequence). V lost 5 bases and J lost 6; bases outside the gene matches: 11. Sequencing input: PBMCs. This clonotype originated in a female donor in good health and CMV-seropositive. V is TRBV27 and J is TRBJ2-7; 9 nucleotides agree with TRBD1. This chain's CDR3 is CASSAYGTGKSEQYF. In DNA form, the CDR3 reads TGTGCCAGCAGTGCTTACGGGACAGGGAAATCCGAGCAGTACTTC.